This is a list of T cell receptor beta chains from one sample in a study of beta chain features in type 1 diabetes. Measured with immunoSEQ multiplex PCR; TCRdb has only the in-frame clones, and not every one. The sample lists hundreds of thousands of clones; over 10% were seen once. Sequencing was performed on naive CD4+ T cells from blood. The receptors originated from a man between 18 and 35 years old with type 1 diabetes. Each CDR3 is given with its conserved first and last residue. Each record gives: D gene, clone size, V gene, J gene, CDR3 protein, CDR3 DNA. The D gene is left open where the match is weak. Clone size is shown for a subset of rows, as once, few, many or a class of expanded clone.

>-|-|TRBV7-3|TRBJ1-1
CASSLNSDMNTEAFF
TGTGCCAGCAGCTTAAATAGCGACATGAACACTGAAGCTTTCTTT
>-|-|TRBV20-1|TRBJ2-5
CSASDSAQYF
TGCAGTGCCTCCGACTCCGCCCAGTACTTC
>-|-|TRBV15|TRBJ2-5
CATSSRWETQYF
TGTGCCACCAGCAGCCGGTGGGAGACCCAGTACTTC
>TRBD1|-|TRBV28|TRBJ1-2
CASREGQVYGYTF
TGTGCCAGCAGAGAGGGACAGGTCTATGGCTACACCTTC
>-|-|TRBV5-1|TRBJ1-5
CASRADSNQPQHF
TGCGCCAGCAGAGCAGATAGCAATCAGCCCCAGCATTTT
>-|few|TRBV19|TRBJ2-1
CASSIRGEQFF
TGTGCCAGTAGTATACGGGGTGAGCAGTTCTTC
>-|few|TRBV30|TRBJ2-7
CAWRGPGIRYEQYF
TGTGCCTGGAGGGGTCCGGGGATAAGATACGAGCAGTACTTC
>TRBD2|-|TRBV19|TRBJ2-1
CASSSGGAYNRNEQFF
TGTGCCAGTAGTAGCGGGGGGGCCTATAATCGCAATGAGCAGTTCTTC
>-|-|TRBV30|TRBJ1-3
CAWSVTGSSGNTIYF
TGTGCCTGGAGTGTAACGGGCAGCTCTGGAAACACCATATATTTT
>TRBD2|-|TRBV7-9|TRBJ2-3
CASSPGGTTDTQYF
TGTGCCAGCAGCCCGGGGGGGACCACAGATACGCAGTATTTT
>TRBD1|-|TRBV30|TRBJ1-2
CAWSTWTGGGYTF
TGTGCCTGGAGTACTTGGACAGGGGGCGGCTACACCTTC
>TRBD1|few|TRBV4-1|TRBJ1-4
CASSQEGTGGVIVEKLFF
TGCGCCAGCAGCCAAGAGGGGACAGGGGGCGTAATAGTGGAAAAACTGTTTTTT
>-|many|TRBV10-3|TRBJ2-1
CAIRPDSYNEQFF
TGTGCCATCAGGCCTGATTCCTACAATGAGCAGTTCTTC
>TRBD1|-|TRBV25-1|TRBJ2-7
CASSEPGQGVYEQYF
TGTGCCAGCAGTGAACCGGGACAGGGCGTTTACGAGCAGTACTTC
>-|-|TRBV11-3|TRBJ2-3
CASTPGTDTQYF
TGTGCCAGCACGCCAGGGACAGATACGCAGTATTTT
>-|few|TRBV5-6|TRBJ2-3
CASNGEAPGADTQYF
TGTGCCAGCAACGGGGAGGCCCCAGGGGCGGATACGCAGTATTTT
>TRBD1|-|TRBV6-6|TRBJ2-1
CASRPTGQGVNEQFF
TGTGCCAGCAGGCCCACGGGACAGGGGGTCAATGAGCAGTTCTTC
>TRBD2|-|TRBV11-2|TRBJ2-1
CASSLEGLAGGFGEQFF
TGTGCCAGCAGCTTAGAGGGCCTAGCGGGGGGTTTTGGTGAGCAGTTCTTC
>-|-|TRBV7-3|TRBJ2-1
CASSGDYNEQFF
TGTGCCAGCAGCGGAGATTACAATGAGCAGTTCTTC
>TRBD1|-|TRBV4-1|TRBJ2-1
CASSQVGTGFEQFF
TGCGCCAGCAGCCAAGTGGGGACAGGGTTCGAGCAGTTCTTC
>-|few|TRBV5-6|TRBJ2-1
CASSLPGQGGYNEQFF
TGTGCCAGCAGCCTACCGGGCCAAGGGGGGTACAATGAGCAGTTCTTC
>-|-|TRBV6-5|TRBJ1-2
CASSPSDYGYTF
TGTGCCAGCAGCCCGTCAGACTATGGCTACACCTTC
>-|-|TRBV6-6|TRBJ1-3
CASSEYSGNTIYF
TGTGCCAGCAGCGAGTACTCTGGAAACACCATATATTTT
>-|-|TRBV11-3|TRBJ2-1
CASTPGDSNNEQFF
TGTGCCAGCACGCCCGGGGACTCGAACAATGAGCAGTTCTTC
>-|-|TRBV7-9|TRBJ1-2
CASSSEGHHGYTF
TGTGCCAGCAGCTCTGAGGGACACCATGGCTACACCTTC
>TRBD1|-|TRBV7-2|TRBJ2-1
CASSLDRGSYNEQFF
TGTGCCAGCAGCCTCGACAGGGGTTCCTACAATGAGCAGTTCTTC
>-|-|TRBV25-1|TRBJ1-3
CASSDWAGNTIYF
TGTGCCAGCAGTGACTGGGCTGGAAACACCATATATTTT
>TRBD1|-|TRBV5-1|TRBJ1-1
CASRPARDRDIPNTEAFF
TGCGCCAGCAGGCCCGCCCGGGACAGGGATATCCCGAACACTGAAGCTTTCTTT
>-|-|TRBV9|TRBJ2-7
CASSSPATTQQYF
TGTGCCAGCAGCTCCCCTGCCACTACGCAGCAGTACTTC
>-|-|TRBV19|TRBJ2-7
CASSIVPDSHEQYF
TGTGCCAGTAGTATAGTTCCGGACAGCCACGAGCAGTACTTC
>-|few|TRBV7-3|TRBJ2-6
CASSFDGSGANVLTF
TGTGCCAGCAGCTTTGACGGCTCTGGGGCCAACGTCCTGACTTTC
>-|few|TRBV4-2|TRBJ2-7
CASSQAEGQGSYEQYF
TGTGCCAGCAGCCAGGCCGAAGGTCAGGGTTCCTACGAGCAGTACTTC
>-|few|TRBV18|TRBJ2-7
CASSPAGGPYEQYF
TGTGCCAGCTCACCGGCTGGGGGACCCTACGAGCAGTACTTC
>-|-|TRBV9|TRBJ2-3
CASSPRGKPDTQYF
TGTGCCAGCAGCCCCCGGGGGAAGCCAGATACGCAGTATTTT
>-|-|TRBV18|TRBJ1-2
CASSPPQEYGYTF
TGTGCCAGCTCACCACCGCAGGAATATGGCTACACCTTC
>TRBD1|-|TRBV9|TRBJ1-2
CASSGGTGSLYGYTF
TGTGCCAGCAGCGGAGGGACAGGGAGCCTTTATGGCTACACCTTC
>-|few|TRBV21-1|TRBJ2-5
CASYGGAQYF
TGTGCCAGCTACGGGGGGGCCCAGTACTTC
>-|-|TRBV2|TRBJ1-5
CASRWRGNQPQHF
TGTGCCAGCAGGTGGAGGGGGAACCAGCCCCAGCATTTT
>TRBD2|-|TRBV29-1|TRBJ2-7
CSAQGASGYEQYF
TGCAGCGCCCAAGGGGCTAGCGGCTACGAGCAGTACTTC
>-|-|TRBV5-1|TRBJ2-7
CASSFDIPYEQYF
TGCGCCAGCAGCTTCGACATTCCCTACGAGCAGTACTTC
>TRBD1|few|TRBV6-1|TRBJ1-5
CASSDGQVPREPQHF
TGTGCCAGCAGTGACGGACAGGTCCCAAGGGAGCCCCAGCATTTT